The clone carrying this TCR beta chain was picked up a small number of times. The data are from a study of cytomegalovirus exposure and HLA in healthy donors. In germline, CDR1 is MNHNS, CDR2 SASEGT. V was pared by 5 bases and J by 5 bases, with 10 bases between. The length of the CDR3 is 12 residues. PCR used 60 Vbeta primers and 13 Jbeta primers. Profiling relied on immunoSEQ multiplex PCR, and the TCRdb table lists in-frame clones only, not all of them. The data hold more than 100,000 clones, with around 78% observed a single time. The origin of this receptor is a female donor in good health and CMV-seropositive. Specimen: PBMCs. The chain combines TRBV6-1 with TRBJ2-7; TRBD1 might be the D (5 bases). The CDR3 DNA reads TGTGCCAGCAGTTTCACACAGGACGAGCAGTACTTC. It is translated as CASSFTQDEQYF.